This T cell receptor (beta chain) was retrieved from a study of OX40 agonist ivuxolimab in advanced cancers. Using immunoSEQ multiplex PCR, the repertoire was profiled, and TCRdb retains in-frame clones only, with some absent. The repertoire holds some 45,000 clones, around 86% seen once, with about 13% in the top ten. Systemic immunosuppression or a history of autoimmune disease excluded patients. Sampling of blood occurred at baseline, cycle 4 day 1, and cycle 7 day 1. The material sequenced was CD4+ or CD8+ T cells sorted from blood, taken in a trial of the OX40 agonist ivuxolimab. This receptor was obtained from an adult with an advanced solid tumor such as melanoma, head and neck, liver or kidney cancer.

This CDR3 is CASSPSRRYSNQPQHF. The DNA for the CDR3 is TGTGCCAGCAGTCCTTCGAGGAGGTATAGCAATCAGCCCCAGCATTTT. The V and J genes are TRBV27 and TRBJ1-5; no clear D. Germline lookup yields CDR1 MNHEY and CDR2 SMNVEV (reference sequence). The CDR3 loop spans 16 amino acids. V was clipped by 5 bases and J by 0 bases, with 14 bases between them.